The clone carrying this T cell receptor beta chain was recorded many times. No antigen is known for it. RNA transcripts yielded amplified TCR beta CDR3 regions. First-round RT-PCR used HTBI primers; second-round multiplex PCR followed. TCRdb re-called the multiplex PCR reads through MiXCR, storing one row per CDR3 protein. The data show about 660,000 distinct CDR3 sequences, over 40% seen once. The data stem from a study of Graves' ophthalmopathy and Graves' hyperthyroidism. Whole-study findings and limits: For separating ophthalmopathy from stable hyperthyroidism, a 13-signature model gave almost 90% sensitivity and 75% to 83% specificity.

Trimming shortened V by 7 bases and J by 5 bases, and 20 bases separated the two germline ends. Per germline, CDR1 SGHTA and CDR2 FQGNSA. The CDR3 is 15 amino acids. Other autoimmune diseases, uncontrolled infections, pregnancy or lactation excluded patients from enrollment. Sampling about 10 ml of fresh peripheral blood provided the PBMCs. Sequencing was done on a sample of peripheral blood. The sequence derives from an adult man with Graves' ophthalmopathy. The chain is built from TRBV7-2 and TRBJ2-5; D is perhaps TRBD1 (6 bases). The CDR3, as DNA: TGTGCCAGCACCCGCCAGGCGGCAAGGGGGGAGACCCAGTACTTC. It translates to CASTRQAARGETQYF. The full variable domain, completed using reference TRBV7-2 and TRBJ2-5, is GAGVSQSPSNKVTEKGKDVELRCDPISGHTALYWYRQSLGQGLEFLIYFQGNSAPDKSGLPSDRFSAERTGGSVSTLTIQRTQQEDSAVYLCASTRQAARGETQYFGPGTRLLVL.